The 30 T cell receptor beta chains listed next were all sequenced from one sample in a study of blood T cell repertoires in COVID-19. Profiling relied on immunoSEQ multiplex PCR, and the TCRdb table lists in-frame clones only, not all of them. The table records a few hundred thousand clones, under 85% of them present only once. The sequenced material came from PBMCs or T cells enriched from blood (not recorded which). The receptor set was obtained from a woman aged 45-65 years who had recovered from COVID-19.

This rearrangement joins TRBV5-4 to TRBJ2-2, with TRBD1 matching 9 bases. With 2 bases clipped from V and 6 bases from J, the junction kept 8 bases outside the gene matches. This CDR3 has 16 residues. Germline-derived CDR1 and CDR2 are SGHNT and YYREEE (reference sequence). The CDR3 protein is CASSLKGQGKAGELFF. CDR3 DNA sequence: TGTGCCAGCAGCTTAAAGGGACAGGGAAAGGCCGGGGAGCTGTTTTTT. Looking up the rest from reference TRBV5-4 and TRBJ2-2 gives the full variable domain: ETGVTQSPTHLIKTRGQQVTLRCSSQSGHNTVSWYQQALGQGPQFIFQYYREEENGRGNFPPRFSGLQFPNYSSELNVNALELDDSALYLCASSLKGQGKAGELFFGEGSRLTVL.

J is TRBJ1-4 and V is TRBV5-1; D ambiguous. The V end lost 0 bases, the J end lost 5 bases, and 8 bases lay between the germline ends. Per the germline V gene, CDR1 is SGHRS and CDR2 is YFSETQ. The CDR3 totals 14 residues. For the CDR3, the DNA is TGCGCCAGCAGCTTGGGCGGGGAGAATGAAAAACTGTTTTTT. Its protein is CASSLGGENEKLFF.

This rearrangement joins TRBV5-4 to TRBJ1-6, with D hard to call. The CDR3 is 15 residues long. Germline CDR1 is SGHNT and CDR2 is YYREEE (reference sequence). V lost 1 base, J lost 10 bases, and 15 bases lay in between. CDR3 amino acids: CASSLNPKGDSPLHF. Here the CDR3 DNA reads TGTGCCAGCAGCTTGAACCCAAAGGGAGACTCACCCCTCCACTTT.

The chain combines TRBV3-1 (or the pseudogene TRBV3-2) with TRBJ2-1; 7 positions match TRBD1. Per the germline V gene, CDR1 is LGHDT and CDR2 is YNNKEL (reference sequence). V was pared by 1 base and J by 1 base, with 10 bases of the junction left unmatched. CDR3 length equals 18 residues. The CDR3 sequence: CASSQGWWTGFSYNEQFF. The CDR3 region has the DNA TGTGCCAGCAGCCAAGGGTGGTGGACAGGATTTTCCTACAATGAGCAGTTCTTC.

Only one count was recorded for this clone. The V call is TRBV4-1, the J call TRBJ1-3; tentatively, D is TRBD1 (6 bases). CDR1 is MGHRA, CDR2 YSYEKL, per germline. The CDR3 extends over 17 amino acids. V was trimmed by 1 base and J by 2 bases, leaving 15 bases between them. Written as DNA, the CDR3 is TGCGCCAGCAGCCAAGTGGGGGGGCTTACCGCTGGAAACACCATATATTTT. Its translation: CASSQVGGLTAGNTIYF.

The chain carries TRBV29-1 and TRBJ1-1; D is unclear. V lost 7 bases and J lost 4, with 10 bases in between. This CDR3 spans 11 amino acids. In germline, CDR1 is SQVTM, CDR2 ANQGSEA. The CDR3 loop is CSGYRSTEAFF. CDR3 nucleotides: TGCAGCGGGTACAGATCCACTGAAGCTTTCTTT.

This clone was recorded a few times. The gene calls are TRBV3-1 (or the pseudogene TRBV3-2) and TRBJ1-1; 9 bases align to TRBD1. This CDR3 spans 14 amino acids. V was pared by 5 bases and J by 7 bases, with 8 bases of the junction left unmatched. Germline V gene data show CDR1 as LGHDT and CDR2 as YNNKEL (reference sequence). CDR3 protein: CASSEGTGWSEAFF. DNA of the CDR3: TGTGCCAGCAGCGAGGGGACAGGGTGGAGTGAAGCTTTCTTT.

The rearrangement joins TRBV7-2 to TRBJ1-5; no definite D call. The CDR3 totals 14 residues. Trimming cost V 2 bases and J 6 bases, with 11 bases left between them. Per germline, CDR1 SGHTA and CDR2 FQGNSA. CDR3 in DNA: TGTGCCAGCAGCTTACTAAACGGCGGTCAGCCCCAGCATTTT. This sequence encodes CASSLLNGGQPQHF.

On this clone: Other DNA sequences in this specimen translate into the identical CDR3. This sequence joins TRBV7-2 and TRBJ1-1; D is unclear. The ends were cut back, 2 bases at V and 5 bases at J, with 15 bases in the middle. The CDR3 consists of 15 residues. Germline CDR1 is SGHTA and CDR2 is FQGNSA. The CDR3 DNA reads TGTGCCAGCAGCTTAAGAGGGAGAGGAGGAACTGAAGCTTTCTTT. This codes for CASSLRGRGGTEAFF.

The chain joins TRBV11-3 to TRBJ2-7, with TRBD1 matching 7 bases. Germline CDR1 is SGHNT and CDR2 is YENEEA. Germline trimming cut 6 bases from V and 4 bases from J; bases unmatched to any gene: 9. The CDR3 has 14 residues. CDR3 sequence: CASSFGQVLYEQYF. CDR3 coding DNA: TGTGCCAGCAGTTTTGGACAGGTACTTTACGAGCAGTACTTC.

This clone was counted once. The chain has TRBV30 and TRBJ1-1, with D maybe TRBD1 (5 bases). V dropped 2 bases and J dropped 9 bases, with 7 bases sitting between them. Germline CDR1 GTSNPN, CDR2 SVGIG (reference sequence). This CDR3 region has 10 residues. The CDR3 loop is CAWSQGQAFF. CDR3 DNA sequence: TGTGCCTGGAGTCAGGGTCAAGCTTTCTTT.

The chain recombines TRBV3-1 (or the pseudogene TRBV3-2) with TRBJ2-5, with 7 bases fitting TRBD1. This CDR3 spans 15 amino acids. With V trimmed by 4 bases and J by 1 base, 6 bases remained unmatched. Germline-derived CDR1 and CDR2 are LGHDT and YNNKEL (reference sequence). The CDR3 DNA is TGTGCCAGCAGCCCGTACCGGGACAGCCAAGAGACCCAGTACTTC. This translates into CASSPYRDSQETQYF.

The chain carries TRBV18 and TRBJ1-2; 8 bases fit TRBD1. Germline V lookup: CDR1 KGHSH, CDR2 LQKENI. The length of the CDR3 is 13 residues. The V segment lost 3 bases and the J segment 8 bases; nucleotides outside the gene matches: 5. Written as DNA, the CDR3 is TGTGCCAGCTCACCCACAGGGGGAGGAGGCTACACCTTC. Translation gives CASSPTGGGGYTF.

The genes are TRBV7-2 and TRBJ2-7; 7 bases match TRBD2. The J segment lost 3 bases and the V segment lost 5 bases, leaving 7 bases of the junction unmatched. The germline CDR1 and CDR2 sequences are SGHTA and FQGNSA. This CDR3 region has 14 residues. The CDR3 loop is CASSTYSGGYEQYF. DNA for the CDR3: TGTGCCAGCAGCACCTATTCGGGGGGCTACGAGCAGTACTTC.

J is TRBJ1-2 and V is TRBV5-4, with D unclear. From germline, CDR1 is SGHNT and CDR2 YYREEE (reference sequence). This CDR3 contains 16 residues. V lost 4 bases and J lost 6, with 22 bases in between. CDR3 residues: CASSRAGPTTGNGYTF. In DNA, the CDR3 is TGTGCCAGCAGCCGAGCAGGCCCAACCACCGGCAATGGCTACACCTTC.

The chain links TRBV3-1 (or the pseudogene TRBV3-2) to TRBJ2-5; 10 positions agree with TRBD1. The ends lost 0 bases at V and 2 bases at J; junction bases unmatched: 3. Germline-derived CDR1 and CDR2 are LGHDT and YNNKEL (reference sequence). The CDR3 sequence is 16 residues long. This CDR3 is CASSQDWTGGQETQYF. The CDR3 DNA sequence: TGTGCCAGCAGCCAAGATTGGACAGGGGGTCAAGAGACCCAGTACTTC.

The V call is TRBV4-3, the J call TRBJ1-2, with D perhaps TRBD1 (6 bases). Per germline, CDR1 LGHNA and CDR2 YSLEER. V was cut by 0 bases and J by 6 bases, with 14 bases left in between. The CDR3 covers 15 residues. The CDR3, as DNA: TGCGCCAGCAGCCAAGATTACGGCAGGGGAGATGGCTACACCTTC. Encoded protein: CASSQDYGRGDGYTF.

This sequence joins TRBV6-5 and TRBJ2-7; TRBD1 agrees at 7 bases. The CDR3 contains 14 residues. V shed 5 bases and J 3 bases; nucleotides not matched to a gene: 7. Germline V gene data show CDR1 as MNHEY and CDR2 as SVGAGI. CDR3 sequence (DNA): TGTGCCAGCAGTCGCGGACAGGATTACTACGAGCAGTACTTC. Translated, it gives CASSRGQDYYEQYF.

This sequence joins TRBV11-3 and TRBJ2-7; D gene unclear. CDR3 size: 12 residues. Trimming pared 4 bases from V and 3 bases from J, leaving 7 bases between. CDR1 and CDR2 (germline): SGHNT, YENEEA. The CDR3 DNA reads as TGTGCCAGCAGCTCGGTCCTCTACGAGCAGTACTTC. Residues: CASSSVLYEQYF.

The rearrangement links TRBV19 to TRBJ1-4; D possibly corresponds to TRBD1 (6 bases). The CDR3 spans 15 residues. V gave up 3 bases and J gave up 6 bases, with 14 bases separating them. Germline CDR1 is LNHDA and CDR2 is SQIVND (reference sequence). CDR3 in amino acids: CASSMLGAGDEKLFF. CDR3 nucleotides: TGTGCCAGTAGTATGTTGGGGGCGGGGGATGAAAAACTGTTTTTT.

The chain joins TRBV3-1 (or the pseudogene TRBV3-2) to TRBJ1-2, with D maybe TRBD1 (6 bases). Germline assignment: CDR1 LGHDT and CDR2 YNNKEL (reference sequence). Trimming shortened V by 3 bases and J by 8 bases, and 10 bases separated the two germline ends. The CDR3 has 12 amino acids. Here the CDR3 DNA reads TGTGCCAGCAGCCACGTACAGGGCGGCTACACCTTC. This gives the protein CASSHVQGGYTF.

This chain uses TRBV7-9 with TRBJ1-1; possibly TRBD1 for D (6 bases). Germline assignment: CDR1 SEHNR and CDR2 FQNEAQ (reference sequence). The CDR3 spans 15 residues. Trimming stripped 5 bases from V and 4 bases from J, with 17 bases between. The CDR3 DNA follows: TGTGCCAGCAGCACTCATACAGGGATTCCCACTGAAGCTTTCTTT. Protein: CASSTHTGIPTEAFF.

This chain joins TRBV5-1 and TRBJ1-5, with D perhaps matching TRBD1 (6 bases). This CDR3 spans 14 amino acids. The V end was cut by 2 bases, the J end by 3 bases, with 9 bases between. The germline V gene encodes CDR1 SGHRS and CDR2 YFSETQ. Here the CDR3 DNA reads TGCGCCAGCAGCTTACAGGGAGACAATCAGCCCCAGCATTTT. Translated, it gives CASSLQGDNQPQHF. Drawing the rest from reference TRBV5-1 and TRBJ1-5, the complete variable domain is KAGVTQTPRYLIKTRGQQVTLSCSPISGHRSVSWYQQTPGQGLQFLFEYFSETQRNKGNFPGRFSGRQFSNSRSEMNVSTLELGDSALYLCASSLQGDNQPQHFGDGTRLSIL.

The genes are TRBV12-3 or TRBV12-4 and TRBJ2-7, with D possibly matching TRBD2 (5 bases). V was trimmed by 0 bases and J by 7 bases, leaving 10 bases between them. CDR3 length equals 13 residues. In DNA form, the CDR3 reads TGTGCCAGCAGTTTAGCGCCGGGGTTGGAGCAGTACTTC. This translates into CASSLAPGLEQYF.

V usage is TRBV30 and J usage is TRBJ1-2; no clear D gene. CDR3 size: 15 residues. CDR1 GTSNPN and CDR2 SVGIG come from the germline V gene (reference sequence). Trimming stripped 0 bases from V and 3 bases from J, with 14 bases between. This chain's CDR3 is CAWSVGSVPHYGYTF. The CDR3 bases are TGTGCCTGGAGTGTAGGAAGCGTTCCCCACTATGGCTACACCTTC. Full variable domain (remainder filled in from reference TRBV30 and TRBJ1-2): SQTIHQWPATLVQPVGSPLSLECTVEGTSNPNLYWYRQAAGRGLQLLFYSVGIGQISSEVPQNLSASRPQDRQFILSSKKLLLSDSGFYLCAWSVGSVPHYGYTFGSGTRLTVV.

The chain links TRBV7-8 to TRBJ1-5, with D possibly matching TRBD1 (5 bases). The V end was cut by 2 bases, the J end by 2 bases, with 7 bases between. CDR3 length equals 14 residues. Per the germline V gene, CDR1 is SGHVS and CDR2 is FQNEAQ. The CDR3 nucleotides are TGTGCCAGCAGCTTATGGGGGGGCAATCAGCCCCAGCATTTT. Translation gives CASSLWGGNQPQHF.

V and J are TRBV19 and TRBJ1-5; a possible D gene is TRBD1 (6 bases). The CDR3 totals 15 residues. The germline V gene has CDR1 LNHDA and CDR2 SQIVND (reference sequence). Trimming took off 1 base at V and 4 bases at J, with 11 bases between the two ends. CDR3 sequence (DNA): TGTGCCAGTAGTATAGTTGCAGGGGTGAATCAGCCCCAGCATTTT. Translated, it gives CASSIVAGVNQPQHF.

V gene TRBV29-1 combines with J gene TRBJ1-1; D not resolved. Germline CDR1 SQVTM, CDR2 ANQGSEA. Deletions cut 2 bases from V and 4 bases from J, with 11 bases between. This CDR3 has 13 residues. The CDR3 is CSVEPRLGTEAFF. CDR3 sequence (DNA): TGCAGCGTTGAACCGCGGCTGGGCACTGAAGCTTTCTTT.

The rearrangement links TRBV19 to TRBJ2-1, with D possibly matching TRBD2 (5 bases). Germline CDR1 LNHDA, CDR2 SQIVND (reference sequence). The CDR3 covers 13 residues. V was shortened by 7 bases and J by 7 bases, with 14 bases between the two germline ends. Written as DNA, the CDR3 is TGTGCCAGTACCGCCCGGGGTTTGAATGAGCAGTTCTTC. Translation gives CASTARGLNEQFF.

This chain uses TRBV4-3 with TRBJ2-1; 10 nucleotides agree with TRBD2. This CDR3 has 18 residues. V trimming: 0 bases; J trimming: 3 bases; junction bases outside the gene matches: 8. CDR1 and CDR2 (germline): LGHNA, YSLEER. CDR3 DNA sequence: TGCGCCAGCAGCCAAGATGTGTCTAGCGGGAGTCTCTACAATGAGCAGTTCTTC. This translates into CASSQDVSSGSLYNEQFF.